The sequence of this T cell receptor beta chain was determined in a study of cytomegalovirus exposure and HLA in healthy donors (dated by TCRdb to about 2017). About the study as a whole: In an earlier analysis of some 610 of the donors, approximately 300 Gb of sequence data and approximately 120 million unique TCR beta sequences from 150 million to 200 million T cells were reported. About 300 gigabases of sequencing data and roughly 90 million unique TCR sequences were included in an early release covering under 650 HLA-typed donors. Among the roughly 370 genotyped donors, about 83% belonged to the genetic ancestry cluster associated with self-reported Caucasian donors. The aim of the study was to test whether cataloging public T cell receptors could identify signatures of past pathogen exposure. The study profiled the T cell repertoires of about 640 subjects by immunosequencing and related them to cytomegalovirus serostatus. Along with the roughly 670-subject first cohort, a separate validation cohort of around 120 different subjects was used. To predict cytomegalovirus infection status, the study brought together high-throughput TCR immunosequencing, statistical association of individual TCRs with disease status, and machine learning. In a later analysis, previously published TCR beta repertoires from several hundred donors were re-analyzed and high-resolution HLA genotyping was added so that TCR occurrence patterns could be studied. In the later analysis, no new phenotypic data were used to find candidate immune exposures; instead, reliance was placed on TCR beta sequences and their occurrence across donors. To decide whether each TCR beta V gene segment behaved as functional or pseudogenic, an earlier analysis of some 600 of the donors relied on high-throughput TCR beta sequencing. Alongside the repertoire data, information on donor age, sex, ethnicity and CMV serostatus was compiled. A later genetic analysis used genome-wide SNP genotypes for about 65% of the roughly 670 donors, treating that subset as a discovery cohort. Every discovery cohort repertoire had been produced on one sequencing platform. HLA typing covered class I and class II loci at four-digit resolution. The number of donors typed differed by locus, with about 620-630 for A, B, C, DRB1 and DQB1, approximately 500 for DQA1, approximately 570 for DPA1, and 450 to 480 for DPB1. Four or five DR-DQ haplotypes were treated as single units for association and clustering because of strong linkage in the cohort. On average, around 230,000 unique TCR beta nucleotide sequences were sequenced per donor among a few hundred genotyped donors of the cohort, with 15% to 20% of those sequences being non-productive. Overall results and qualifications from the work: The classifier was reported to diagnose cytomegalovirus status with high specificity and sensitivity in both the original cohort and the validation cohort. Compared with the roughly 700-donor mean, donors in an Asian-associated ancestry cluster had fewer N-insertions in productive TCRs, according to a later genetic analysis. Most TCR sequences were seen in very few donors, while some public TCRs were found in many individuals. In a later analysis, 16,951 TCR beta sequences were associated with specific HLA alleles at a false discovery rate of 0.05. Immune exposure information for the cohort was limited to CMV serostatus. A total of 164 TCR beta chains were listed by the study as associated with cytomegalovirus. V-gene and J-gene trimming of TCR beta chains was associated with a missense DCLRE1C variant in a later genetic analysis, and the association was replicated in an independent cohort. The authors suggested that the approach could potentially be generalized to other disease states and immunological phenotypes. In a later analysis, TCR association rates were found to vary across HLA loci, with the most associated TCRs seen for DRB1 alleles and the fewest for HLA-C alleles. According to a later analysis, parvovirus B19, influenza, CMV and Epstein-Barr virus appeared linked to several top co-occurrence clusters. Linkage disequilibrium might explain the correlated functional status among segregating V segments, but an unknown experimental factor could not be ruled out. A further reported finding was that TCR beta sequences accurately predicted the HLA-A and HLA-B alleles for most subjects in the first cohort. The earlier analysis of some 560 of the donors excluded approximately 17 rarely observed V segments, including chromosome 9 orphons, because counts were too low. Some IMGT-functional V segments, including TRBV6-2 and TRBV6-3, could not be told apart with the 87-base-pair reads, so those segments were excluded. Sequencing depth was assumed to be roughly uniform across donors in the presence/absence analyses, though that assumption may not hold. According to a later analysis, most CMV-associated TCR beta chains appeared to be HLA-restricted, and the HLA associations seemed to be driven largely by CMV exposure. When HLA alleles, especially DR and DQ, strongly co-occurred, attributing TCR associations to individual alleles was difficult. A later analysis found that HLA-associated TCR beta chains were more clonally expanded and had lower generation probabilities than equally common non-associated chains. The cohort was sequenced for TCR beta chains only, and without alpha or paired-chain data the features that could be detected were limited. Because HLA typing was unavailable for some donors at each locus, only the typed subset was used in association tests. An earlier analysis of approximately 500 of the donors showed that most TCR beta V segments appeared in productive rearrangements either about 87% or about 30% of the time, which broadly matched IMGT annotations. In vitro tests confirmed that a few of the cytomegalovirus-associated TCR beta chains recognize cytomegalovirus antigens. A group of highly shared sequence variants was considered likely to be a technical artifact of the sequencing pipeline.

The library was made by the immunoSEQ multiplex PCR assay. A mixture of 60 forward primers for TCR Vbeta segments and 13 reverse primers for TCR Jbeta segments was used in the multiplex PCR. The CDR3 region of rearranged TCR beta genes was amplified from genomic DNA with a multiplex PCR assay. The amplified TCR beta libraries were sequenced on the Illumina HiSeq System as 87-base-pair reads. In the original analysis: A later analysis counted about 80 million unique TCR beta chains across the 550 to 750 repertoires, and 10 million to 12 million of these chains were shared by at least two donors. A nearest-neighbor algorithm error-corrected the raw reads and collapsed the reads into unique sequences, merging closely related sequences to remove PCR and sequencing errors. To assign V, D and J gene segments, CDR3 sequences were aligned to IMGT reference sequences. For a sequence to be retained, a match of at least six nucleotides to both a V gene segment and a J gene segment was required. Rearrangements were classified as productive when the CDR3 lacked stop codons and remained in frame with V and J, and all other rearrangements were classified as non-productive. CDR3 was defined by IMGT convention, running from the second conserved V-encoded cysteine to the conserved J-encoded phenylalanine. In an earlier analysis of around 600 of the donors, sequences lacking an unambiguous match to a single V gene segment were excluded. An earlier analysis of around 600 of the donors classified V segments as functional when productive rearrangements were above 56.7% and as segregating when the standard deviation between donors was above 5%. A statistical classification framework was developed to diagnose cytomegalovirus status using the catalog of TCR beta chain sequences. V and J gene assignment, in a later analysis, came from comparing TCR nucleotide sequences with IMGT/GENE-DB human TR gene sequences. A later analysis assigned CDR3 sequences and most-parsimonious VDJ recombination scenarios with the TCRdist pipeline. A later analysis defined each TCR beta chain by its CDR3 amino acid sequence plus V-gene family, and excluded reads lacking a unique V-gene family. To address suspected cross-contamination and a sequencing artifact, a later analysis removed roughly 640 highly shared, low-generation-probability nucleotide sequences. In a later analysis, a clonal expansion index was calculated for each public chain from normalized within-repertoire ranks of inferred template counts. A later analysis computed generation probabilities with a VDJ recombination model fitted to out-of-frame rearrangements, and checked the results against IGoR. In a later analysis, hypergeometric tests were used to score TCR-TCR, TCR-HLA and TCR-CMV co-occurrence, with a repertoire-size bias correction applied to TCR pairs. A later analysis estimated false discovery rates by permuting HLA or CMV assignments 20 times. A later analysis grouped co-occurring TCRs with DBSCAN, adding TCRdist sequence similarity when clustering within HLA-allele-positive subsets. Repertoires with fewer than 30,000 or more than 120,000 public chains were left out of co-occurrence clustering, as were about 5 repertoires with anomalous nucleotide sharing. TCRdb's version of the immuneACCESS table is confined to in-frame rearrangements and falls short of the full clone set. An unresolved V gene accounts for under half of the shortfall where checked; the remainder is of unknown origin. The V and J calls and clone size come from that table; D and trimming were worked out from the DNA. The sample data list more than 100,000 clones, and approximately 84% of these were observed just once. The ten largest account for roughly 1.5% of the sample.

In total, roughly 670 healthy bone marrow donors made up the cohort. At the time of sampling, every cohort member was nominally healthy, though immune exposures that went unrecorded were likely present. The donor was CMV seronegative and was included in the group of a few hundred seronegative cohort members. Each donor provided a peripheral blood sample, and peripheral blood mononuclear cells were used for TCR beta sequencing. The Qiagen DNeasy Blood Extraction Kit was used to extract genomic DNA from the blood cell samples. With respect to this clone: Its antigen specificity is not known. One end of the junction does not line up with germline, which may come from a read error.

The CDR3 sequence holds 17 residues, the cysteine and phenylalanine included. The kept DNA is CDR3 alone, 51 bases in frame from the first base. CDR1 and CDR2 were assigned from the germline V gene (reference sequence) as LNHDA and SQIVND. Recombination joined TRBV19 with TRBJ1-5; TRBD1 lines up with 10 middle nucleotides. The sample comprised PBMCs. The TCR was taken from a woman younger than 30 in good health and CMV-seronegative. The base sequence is TGTGCCAGTAGTATTTTCCAACAGACAGGGGGCAAACAGCCCCAGCATTTT. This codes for CASSIFQQTGGKQPQHF.